One sample yielded the 9 T cell receptor beta chains listed below, sequenced in a study of blood T cell repertoires in COVID-19. Profiling relied on immunoSEQ multiplex PCR, and the TCRdb table lists in-frame clones only, not all of them. The sample records about 100,000 clones, about 82% being singletons. Sequencing input: peripheral blood. Source of these receptors: a man aged 50 to 59 with active or convalescent COVID-19.

This chain uses TRBV28 with TRBJ1-5; no clear D. The CDR3 has 14 residues. V gave up 2 bases and J gave up 7 bases, with 12 bases separating them. Germline V gives CDR1 MDHEN, CDR2 SYDVKM. The CDR3: CASSLHPTRQPQHF. DNA for the CDR3: TGTGCCAGCAGTTTACACCCCACTAGGCAGCCCCAGCATTTT.

The chain uses TRBV18 and TRBJ2-3, with D perhaps TRBD2 (6 bases). Trimming removed 8 bases at V and 0 bases at J, with 9 bases between. The CDR3 spans 13 residues. Germline V CDR1 and CDR2: KGHSH, LQKENI. The CDR3 here is CASLGTSTDTQYF. CDR3 in DNA: TGTGCCAGCCTTGGGACTAGCACAGATACGCAGTATTTT.

The count of this clone is one. V gene TRBV11-2 combines with J gene TRBJ1-1; TRBD1 might be the D (6 bases). Germline values: CDR1 SGHAT, CDR2 FQNNGV. The CDR3 loop spans 12 amino acids. Trimming removed 5 bases at V and 6 bases at J, with 10 bases between. CDR3 protein: CASSIGTPEAFF. The CDR3 DNA is TGTGCCAGCAGCATTGGGACACCTGAAGCTTTCTTT.

This sequence joins TRBV19 and TRBJ1-6, with D possibly being TRBD1 (5 bases). V was clipped by 2 bases and J by 10 bases, with 6 bases between them. The CDR3 covers 12 residues. Germline loops: CDR1 LNHDA, CDR2 SQIVND (reference sequence). CDR3 in DNA: TGTGCCAGTAGTATACCAGGGTCACCCCTCCACTTT. Protein: CASSIPGSPLHF. The entire variable domain, with the rest obtained from reference TRBV19 and TRBJ1-6, is as follows: DGGITQSPKYLFRKEGQNVTLSCEQNLNHDAMYWYRQDPGQGLRLIYYSQIVNDFQKGDIAEGYSVSREKKESFPLTVTSAQKNPTAFYLCASSIPGSPLHFGNGTRLTVT.

The chain joins TRBV19 to TRBJ2-3, with TRBD1 identical over 7 bases. The junction had 10 bases not matched to a gene; V was cut back by 5 bases and J by 2 bases. Germline lookup yields CDR1 LNHDA and CDR2 SQIVND (reference sequence). CDR3 length: 16 amino acids. CDR3 DNA sequence: TGTGCCAGTAGTGTGTCGACAGGGATATTCACAGATACGCAGTATTTT. This encodes CASSVSTGIFTDTQYF.

The chain employs TRBV11-2 and TRBJ1-2, with 9 bases aligning to TRBD1. Per the germline V gene, CDR1 is SGHAT and CDR2 is FQNNGV. This CDR3 comprises 16 residues. With V trimmed by 0 bases and J by 4 bases, 6 bases remained unmatched. The CDR3 region is CASSLDDGTGFYGYTF. Written as DNA, the CDR3 is TGTGCCAGCAGCTTAGACGATGGGACAGGGTTCTATGGCTACACCTTC. Combining the CDR3 with reference TRBV11-2 and TRBJ1-2 gives the whole variable domain EAGVAQSPRYKIIEKRQSVAFWCNPISGHATLYWYQQILGQGPKLLIQFQNNGVVDDSQLPKDRFSAERLKGVDSTLKIQPAKLEDSAVYLCASSLDDGTGFYGYTFGSGTRLTVV.

This chain joins TRBV5-4 and TRBJ1-4; TRBD1 agrees at 8 bases. CDR1 and CDR2 (germline): SGHNT, YYREEE (reference sequence). V dropped 0 bases and J dropped 3; count of bases not matched to a gene: 4. This CDR3 contains 16 residues. For the CDR3, the DNA is TGTGCCAGCAGCTTGGCTCGACAGGGGTCTAATGAAAAACTGTTTTTT. It codes for CASSLARQGSNEKLFF. The whole variable domain, remainder taken from reference TRBV5-4 and TRBJ1-4, is ETGVTQSPTHLIKTRGQQVTLRCSSQSGHNTVSWYQQALGQGPQFIFQYYREEENGRGNFPPRFSGLQFPNYSSELNVNALELDDSALYLCASSLARQGSNEKLFFGSGTQLSVL.

This chain joins TRBV5-6 and TRBJ2-1; possibly TRBD2 for D (6 bases). V was shortened by 1 base and J by 9 bases, with 17 bases between the two germline ends. CDR1 SGHDT and CDR2 YYEEEE come from the germline V gene. CDR3 length: 15 residues. CDR3 residues: CASSLIATSSAEQFF. DNA for the CDR3: TGTGCCAGCAGCTTGATCGCAACTAGCTCGGCTGAGCAGTTCTTC.

This sequence joins TRBV19 and TRBJ1-2; D is ambiguous. This CDR3 has 14 amino acids. Trimming pared 3 bases from V and 2 bases from J, leaving 10 bases between. Germline V gene lookup returns CDR1 LNHDA and CDR2 SQIVND (reference sequence). CDR3 nucleotide sequence: TGTGCCAGTAGTATTGGGCAGATGAACTATGGCTACACCTTC. Translating it yields CASSIGQMNYGYTF.